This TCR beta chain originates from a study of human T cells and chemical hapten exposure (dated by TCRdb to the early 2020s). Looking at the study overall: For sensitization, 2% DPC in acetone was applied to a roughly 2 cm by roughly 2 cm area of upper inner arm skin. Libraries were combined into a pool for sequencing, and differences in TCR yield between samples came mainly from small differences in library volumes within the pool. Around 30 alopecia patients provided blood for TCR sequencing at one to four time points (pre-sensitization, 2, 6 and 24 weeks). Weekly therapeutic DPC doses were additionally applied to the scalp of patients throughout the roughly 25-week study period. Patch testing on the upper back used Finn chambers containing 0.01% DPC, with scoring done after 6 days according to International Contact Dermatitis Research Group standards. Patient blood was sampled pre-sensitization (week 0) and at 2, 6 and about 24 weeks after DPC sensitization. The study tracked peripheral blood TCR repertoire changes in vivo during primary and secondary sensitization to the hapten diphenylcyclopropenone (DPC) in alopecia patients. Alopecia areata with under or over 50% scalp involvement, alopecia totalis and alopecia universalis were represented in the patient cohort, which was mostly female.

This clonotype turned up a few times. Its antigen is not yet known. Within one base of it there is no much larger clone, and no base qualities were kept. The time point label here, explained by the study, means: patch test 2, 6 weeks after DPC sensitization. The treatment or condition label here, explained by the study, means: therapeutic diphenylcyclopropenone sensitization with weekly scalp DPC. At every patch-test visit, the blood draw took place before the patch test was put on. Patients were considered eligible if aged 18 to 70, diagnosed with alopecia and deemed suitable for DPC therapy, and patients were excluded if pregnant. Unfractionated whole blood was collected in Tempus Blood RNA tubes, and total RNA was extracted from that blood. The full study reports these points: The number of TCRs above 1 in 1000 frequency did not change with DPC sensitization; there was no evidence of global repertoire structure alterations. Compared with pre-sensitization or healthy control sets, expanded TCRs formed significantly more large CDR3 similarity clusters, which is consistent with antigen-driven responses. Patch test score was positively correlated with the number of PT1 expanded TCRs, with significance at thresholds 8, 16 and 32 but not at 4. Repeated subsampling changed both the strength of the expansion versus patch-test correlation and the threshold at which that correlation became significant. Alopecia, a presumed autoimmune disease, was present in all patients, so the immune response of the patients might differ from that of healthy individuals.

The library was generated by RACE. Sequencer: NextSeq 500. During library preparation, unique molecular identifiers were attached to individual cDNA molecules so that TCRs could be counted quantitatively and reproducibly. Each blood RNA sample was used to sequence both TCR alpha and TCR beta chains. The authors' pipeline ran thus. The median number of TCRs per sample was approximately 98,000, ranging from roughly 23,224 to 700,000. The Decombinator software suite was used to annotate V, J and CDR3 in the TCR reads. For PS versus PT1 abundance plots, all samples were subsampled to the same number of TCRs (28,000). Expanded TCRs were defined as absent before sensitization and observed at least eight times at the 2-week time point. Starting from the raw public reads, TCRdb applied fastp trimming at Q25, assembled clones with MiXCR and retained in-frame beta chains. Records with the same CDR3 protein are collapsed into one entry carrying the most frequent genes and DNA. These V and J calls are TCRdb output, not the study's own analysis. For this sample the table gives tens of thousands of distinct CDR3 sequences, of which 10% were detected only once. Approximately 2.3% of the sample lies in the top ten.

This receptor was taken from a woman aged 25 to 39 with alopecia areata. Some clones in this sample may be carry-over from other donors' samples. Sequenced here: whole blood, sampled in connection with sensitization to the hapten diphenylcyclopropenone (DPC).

The CDR3 here reads CASSLVAGAYNEQFF. At the DNA level, the sequence is TGTGCCAGCAGCTTAGTGGCGGGGGCCTACAATGAGCAGTTCTTC. The chain uses TRBV7-9 and TRBJ2-1; 7 central bases correspond to TRBD2. Including cysteine and phenylalanine, the CDR3 has 15 amino acids. Only CDR3 DNA is held: 45 bases, read in frame from base 1. The germline V gene (reference sequence) yields SEHNR for CDR1 and FQNEAQ for CDR2. Germline trimming: 1 base from V, 2 bases from J; junction bases outside gene matches: 2. With the portions outside the CDR3 filled from the reference TRBV7-9 and TRBJ2-1 genes, the complete variable region becomes DTGVSQNPRHKITKRGQNVTFRCDPISEHNRLYWYRQTLGQGPEFLTYFQNEAQLEKSRLLSDRFSAERPKGSFSTLEIQRTEQGDSAMYLCASSLVAGAYNEQFFGPGTRLTVL.